This TCR beta chain was recovered during a study of CD8 T cells in ankylosing spondylitis. Whole-study findings and limits: The clones that were linked to disease were reported to be significantly enriched in matched synovial fluid samples from ankylosing spondylitis patients. Apparently characteristic of ankylosing spondylitis blood was a TCR beta motif (about 8 highly homologous variants). Past research had described some motif variants in reactive arthritis synovial fluid and blood.

The sample holds a few counts of this clonotype. Its antigen is undetermined. It was by quantitative 5'-RACE with molecular barcodes that TCR beta libraries were made. Each CDR3 protein is one row after TCRdb ran MiXCR on the 5' RACE reads. The table shows 200,000 to 300,000 distinct CDR3 sequences, with roughly 32% occurring only once. This CDR3 has 13 amino acids. V dropped 6 bases and J dropped 4 bases, with 13 bases sitting between them. The germline V gene encodes CDR1 MNHNS and CDR2 SASEGT. The sequence came from a male donor with ankylosing spondylitis or in good health (not recorded which). Sequencing was carried out using blood, either unsorted or a sorted T cell fraction (not recorded which). The chain couples TRBV6-1 to TRBJ2-7; D ambiguous. This chain's CDR3 is CASRTVADYEQYF. The CDR3 coding sequence is TGTGCCAGCAGAACCGTAGCTGATTACGAGCAGTACTTC.